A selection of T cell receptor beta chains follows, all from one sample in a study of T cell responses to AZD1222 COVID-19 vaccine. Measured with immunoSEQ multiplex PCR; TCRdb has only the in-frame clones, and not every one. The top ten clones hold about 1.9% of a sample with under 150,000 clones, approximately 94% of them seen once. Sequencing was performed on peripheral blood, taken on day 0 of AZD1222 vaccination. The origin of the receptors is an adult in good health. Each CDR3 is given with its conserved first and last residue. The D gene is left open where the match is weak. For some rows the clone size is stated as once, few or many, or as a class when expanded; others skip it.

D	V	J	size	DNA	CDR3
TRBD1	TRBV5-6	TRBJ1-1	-	TGTGCCAGCAGCTTGATAGACAGGGGCCGGGCTGAAGCTTTCTTT	CASSLIDRGRAEAFF
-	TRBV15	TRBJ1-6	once	TGTGCCACCAGCAGAGATGTTCAGGGAGGGTCACCCCTCCACTTT	CATSRDVQGGSPLHF
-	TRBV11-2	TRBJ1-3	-	TGTGCCAGCCACGACGCTTCTGGAAACACCATATATTTT	CASHDASGNTIYF
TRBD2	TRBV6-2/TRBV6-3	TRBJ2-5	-	TGTGCCAGCAGTCTAGCGGGGGCTAAGGAGACCCAGTACTTC	CASSLAGAKETQYF
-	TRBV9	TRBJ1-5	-	TGTGCCAGCAGCGTGGCAGGAGGTCAGCCCCAGCATTTT	CASSVAGGQPQHF
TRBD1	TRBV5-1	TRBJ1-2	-	TGCGCCAGCAGCCAATTACAGGGGGGCCATGGCTACACCTTC	CASSQLQGGHGYTF
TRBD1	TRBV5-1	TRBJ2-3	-	TGCGCCAGCAGCGGGCAGGGGGCAGATACGCAGTATTTT	CASSGQGADTQYF
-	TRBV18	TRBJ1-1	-	TGTGCCAGCTCACCCCGGGGGGTGAACACTGAAGCTTTCTTT	CASSPRGVNTEAFF
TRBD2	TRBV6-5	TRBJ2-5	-	TGTGCCACCTTACTTCGGGGGGGAGAGACCCAGTACTTC	CATLLRGGETQYF
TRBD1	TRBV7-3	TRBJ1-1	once	TGTGCCAGCAGCTCTAGGGGAGGGACAGGGGGCAACACTGAAGCTTTCTTT	CASSSRGGTGGNTEAFF